A single sample gave rise to the 8 T cell receptor beta chains below, sequenced in a study of blood T cell repertoires in COVID-19. The assay was immunoSEQ multiplex PCR, and TCRdb's table has in-frame clones only and misses some. Seen here are around 180,000 clones, 74% observed once, and the top ten hold about 3%. Sequencing used peripheral blood. These receptors were obtained from an elderly woman with acute or convalescent COVID-19.

V is TRBV30 and J is TRBJ1-3; the D gene is possibly TRBD1 (6 bases). Germline CDR1 reads GTSNPN; CDR2 reads SVGIG (reference sequence). The CDR3 sequence is 15 residues long. Between the trimmed V and J ends, which lost 2 bases and 0 bases, there was a span of 11 bases. The CDR3 loop is CAWSRGSNSGNTIYF. The CDR3 DNA reads TGTGCCTGGAGTAGGGGGTCTAACTCTGGAAACACCATATATTTT.

This clone was observed a single time. CDR3 coding DNA: TGCGCCAGCAGCTCCCAGGGCGGGAACACTGAAGCTTTCTTT. Translation gives CASSSQGGNTEAFF. The chain uses TRBV5-1 and TRBJ1-1; the D gene is possibly TRBD1 (5 bases). V was trimmed by 3 bases and J by 1 base, leaving 10 bases between them. The CDR3 is made up of 14 amino acids. Germline V gene lookup returns CDR1 SGHRS and CDR2 YFSETQ. Combining the CDR3 with reference TRBV5-1 and TRBJ1-1 gives the whole variable domain KAGVTQTPRYLIKTRGQQVTLSCSPISGHRSVSWYQQTPGQGLQFLFEYFSETQRNKGNFPGRFSGRQFSNSRSEMNVSTLELGDSALYLCASSSQGGNTEAFFGQGTRLTVV.

The J gene is TRBJ2-1, the V gene TRBV6-2 or TRBV6-3, with TRBD2 matching over 8 bases. The CDR3 spans 12 residues. V shed 9 bases and J 5 bases; nucleotides not matched to a gene: 3. The germline V gene encodes CDR1 MNHEY and CDR2 SVGEGT. CDR3 DNA: TGTGCCAGTAGCGGGGCTAACAATGAGCAGTTCTTC. This gives the protein CASSGANNEQFF.

This chain joins TRBV10-3 and TRBJ2-1, with 13 bases fitting TRBD2. The germline gives CDR1 ENHRY, CDR2 SYGVKD. Trimming removed 7 bases from V and 6 bases from J; junction bases left unmatched: 15. The CDR3 extends over 18 amino acids. CDR3 coding DNA: TGTGCCATCATGTCTGGGACTAGCGGGATGTGGGGGTCCAATGAGCAGTTCTTC. Protein: CAIMSGTSGMWGSNEQFF.

This sequence joins TRBV27 and TRBJ2-5; no clear D gene. The CDR3 sequence is 14 residues long. Germline lookup yields CDR1 MNHEY and CDR2 SMNVEV (reference sequence). Trimming took off 5 bases at V and 5 bases at J, with 15 bases between the two ends. In DNA, the CDR3 is TGTGCCAGCAGTCCAACAGCTTATGGGGAGACCCAGTACTTC. Translating it yields CASSPTAYGETQYF.

The J gene is TRBJ1-5, the V gene TRBV2, with 7 bases matching TRBD1. Germline V lookup: CDR1 SNHLY, CDR2 FYNNEI. With 4 bases clipped from V and 3 bases from J, the junction kept 3 bases outside the gene matches. This CDR3 has 14 residues. The CDR3 spells CASSGTGFNQPQHF. CDR3 DNA sequence: TGTGCCAGCAGTGGGACAGGTTTCAATCAGCCCCAGCATTTT.

This clone appeared a single time. The chain links TRBV7-2 to TRBJ1-1; D is ambiguous. Germline V gene data show CDR1 as SGHTA and CDR2 as FQGNSA. The CDR3 sequence is 14 residues long. Trimming took off 1 base at V and 1 base at J, with 7 bases between the two ends. The DNA for the CDR3 is TGTGCCAGCAGCTTAGTACTTGGGAACACTGAAGCTTTCTTT. This gives the protein CASSLVLGNTEAFF.

This chain connects TRBV2 to TRBJ2-5, with 14 positions matching TRBD2. V was pared by 5 bases and J by 4 bases, with 9 bases of the junction left unmatched. This CDR3 has 17 amino acids. Germline CDR1 SNHLY, CDR2 FYNNEI. CDR3 nucleotide sequence: TGTGCCAGCAGTTCAGGACTAGCGGGAGGAGGGGGAGAGACCCAGTACTTC. Encoded protein: CASSSGLAGGGGETQYF.